This T cell receptor (beta chain) emerged from a study of CD4 and CD8 cells across lung adenocarcinoma regions. TCRdb independently ran MiXCR on the PCR reads; one entry per CDR3 protein. The table lists 7,500 to 9,500 distinct CDR3 sequences, approximately 48% of them singletons. In germline, CDR1 is MNHNS, CDR2 SASEGT. The CDR3 has 16 amino acids. As concerns this clonotype: Relative to the germline gene, one junction end is altered; a read error may explain this.

Localized lung adenocarcinoma, a non-small cell lung cancer, affected the donors. This receptor was obtained from a female donor with lung adenocarcinoma. The CD4 and CD8 labels of this study may be unreliable. The specimen sequenced was CD4+ T cells from the margin of a lung tumor. The chain uses TRBV6-1 and TRBJ2-3; tentatively, D is TRBD2 (6 bases). CDR3 amino acids: CASSGPGERRTETQYF. CDR3 bases: TGTGCCAGCAGTGGCCCGGGGGAAAGGCGCACAGAGACCCAGTACTTT.